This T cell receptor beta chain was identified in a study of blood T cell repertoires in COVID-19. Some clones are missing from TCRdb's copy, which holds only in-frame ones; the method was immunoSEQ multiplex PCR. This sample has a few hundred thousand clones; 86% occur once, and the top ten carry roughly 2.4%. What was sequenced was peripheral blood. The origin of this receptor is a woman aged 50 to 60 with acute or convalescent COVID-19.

The CDR3 here is CASSLGGSDQPQHF. In DNA, the CDR3 is TGCGCCAGCAGCTTGGGAGGGTCGGATCAGCCCCAGCATTTT. The chain couples TRBV5-1 to TRBJ1-5; D remains ambiguous. Germline V gene sequence: CDR1 SGHRS, CDR2 YFSETQ. CDR3 length: 14 amino acids. V shed 0 bases and J shed 5 bases, with 9 bases lying between them.